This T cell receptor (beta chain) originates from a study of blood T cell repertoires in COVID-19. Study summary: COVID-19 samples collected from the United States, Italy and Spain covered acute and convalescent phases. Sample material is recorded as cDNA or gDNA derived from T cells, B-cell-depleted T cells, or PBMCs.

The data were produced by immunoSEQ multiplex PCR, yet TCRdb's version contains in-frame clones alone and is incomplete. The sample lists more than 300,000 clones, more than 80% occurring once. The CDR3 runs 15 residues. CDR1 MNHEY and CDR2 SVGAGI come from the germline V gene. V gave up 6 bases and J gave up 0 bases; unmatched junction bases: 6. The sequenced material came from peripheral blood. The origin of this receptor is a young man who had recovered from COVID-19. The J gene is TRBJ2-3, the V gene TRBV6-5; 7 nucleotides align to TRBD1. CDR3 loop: CASRGQRLSTDTQYF. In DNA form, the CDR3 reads TGTGCCAGCAGGGGACAGAGATTAAGCACAGATACGCAGTATTTT.